This is a list of T cell receptor beta chains from one sample in a study of CXCR3-negative and CXCR3-positive naive CD8 T cells. TCRdb reprocessed the 5' RACE reads, keeping one entry per CDR3 protein, no DNA. The listing contains 46,000 or so distinct CDR3 sequences. Sample: naive CXCR3- CD8+ T cells from blood. These receptors came from a human donor in good health. Some clones in this sample may be carry-over from other donors' samples. The CDR3 runs from the conserved cysteine through the conserved F or W.

len	v_gene	j_gene	CDR3aa
13	TRBV20-1	TRBJ1-3	CSARTGDGNTIYF
17	TRBV29-1	TRBJ2-7	CSVVSSSQGPRGHEQYF
14	TRBV7-2	TRBJ2-7	CASSPAGSSYEQYF
15	TRBV27	TRBJ1-2	CASSLSFGQLYGYTF
15	TRBV9	TRBJ2-1	CASSPLRGRAIEQFF
13	TRBV27	TRBJ1-2	CASSSGFNYGYTF
15	TRBV7-6	TRBJ1-2	CASSLDRGGLYGYTF
17	TRBV2	TRBJ2-1	CASIGNSVPSSYNEQFF
15	TRBV4-1	TRBJ2-7	CASSQVQSVDYEQYF
15	TRBV6-5	TRBJ2-7	CASSYLGQGSGEQYF
16	TRBV28	TRBJ2-7	CASSMAGTSSTYEQYF
13	TRBV19	TRBJ2-5	CASSPGLGETQYF
15	TRBV5-5	TRBJ2-3	CASSIPGGEADTQYF
13	TRBV29-1	TRBJ1-1	CSVVLGMNTEAFF
18	TRBV28	TRBJ2-5	CASSEVETWGAHQETQYF
17	TRBV6-6	TRBJ2-1	CASSYTGTLSSYNEQFF
12	TRBV6-5	TRBJ1-2	CATRDRADGYTF
14	TRBV28	TRBJ2-5	CATGSGQLGETQYF
13	TRBV29-1	TRBJ2-1	CSVDPGLAQEQFF
17	TRBV7-9	TRBJ2-1	CASSQGTGGLTYNEQFF
17	TRBV27	TRBJ2-1	CASSSLSRGGPQNEQFF
16	TRBV7-9	TRBJ1-3	CASSPAHMSSGNTIYF
15	TRBV12-3/TRBV12-4	TRBJ2-2	CASRPGTGNTGELFF
15	TRBV28	TRBJ1-1	CASSPHGGFDTEAFF
15	TRBV6-6	TRBJ2-1	CASSYVRTEYNEQFF
15	TRBV5-1	TRBJ2-5	CASSLWAGEEETQYF
14	TRBV6-1	TRBJ2-7	CASSVLAGSYEQYF
11	TRBV7-6	TRBJ2-7	CASSLNHEQYF
17	TRBV28	TRBJ2-1	CASSFREGLSSYNEQFF
14	TRBV9	TRBJ2-1	CASSVASGSAEQFF
17	TRBV7-9	TRBJ2-5	CASSSSTQLALVETQYF
12	TRBV29-1	TRBJ2-7	CSVDGGSYEQYF
12	TRBV12-3/TRBV12-4	TRBJ1-2	CASGTGNYGYTF